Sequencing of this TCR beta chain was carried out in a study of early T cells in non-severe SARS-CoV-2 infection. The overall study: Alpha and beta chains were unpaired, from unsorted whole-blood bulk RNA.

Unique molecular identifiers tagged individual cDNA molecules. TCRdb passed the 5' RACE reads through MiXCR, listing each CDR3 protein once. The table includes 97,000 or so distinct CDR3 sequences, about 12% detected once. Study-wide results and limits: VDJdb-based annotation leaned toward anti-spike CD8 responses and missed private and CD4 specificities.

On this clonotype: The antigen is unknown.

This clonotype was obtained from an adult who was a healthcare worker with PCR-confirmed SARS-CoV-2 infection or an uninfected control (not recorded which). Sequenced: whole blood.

The CDR3 DNA follows: TGTGCCAGCAGCCAATGGGGCAGCTCGGACGGGCAGTTCTTC. It specifies CASSQWGSSDGQFF. The chain joins TRBV14 to TRBJ2-1; D is perhaps TRBD1 (5 bases). This CDR3 spans 14 amino acids. CDR1 and CDR2 from the germline V gene are SGHDN and FVKESK. Trimming took off 2 bases at V and 12 bases at J, with 17 bases between the two ends.